A selection of T cell receptor beta chains follows, all from one sample in a study of blood T cells in healthy people across ages. TCRdb reanalysed the 5' RACE reads using MiXCR and keeps one entry per CDR3 protein. The sample carries 1.5 million to 2 million distinct CDR3 sequences, just under 50% recorded once. Sequencing was performed on blood. All receptors come from a woman between 35 and 50 years old in good health. CDR3s include the opening cysteine and the closing phenylalanine or tryptophan. A D gene is named only where the DNA matches it firmly. Clone size is stated in some rows and not others, as once, few, many or a class when expanded.

cdr3_length clone_size j_call d_call v_call cdr3_aa cdr3_nt
15 NA TRBJ1-2 NA TRBV12-3/TRBV12-4 CASSLALAGNYGYTF TGTGCCAGCAGTTTAGCGCTGGCCGGGAACTATGGCTACACCTTC
17 few TRBJ2-7 NA TRBV15 CATSRDLQGLLSYEQYF TGTGCCACCAGCAGAGACCTCCAGGGACTTTTAAGCTACGAGCAGTACTTC
15 NA TRBJ2-7 NA TRBV4-3 CASSQVFEGAYEQYF TGCGCCAGCAGCCAAGTTTTTGAGGGGGCCTACGAGCAGTACTTC
15 NA TRBJ2-7 NA TRBV5-5 CASSLYPGSAYEQYF TGTGCCAGCAGCTTATATCCGGGCAGTGCCTACGAGCAGTACTTC
15 NA TRBJ2-7 TRBD1 TRBV25-1 CASSEDVTGGSEQYF TGTGCCAGCAGTGAAGATGTGACAGGGGGCAGCGAGCAGTACTTC
11 NA TRBJ1-2 NA TRBV5-1 CASSPGFVYTF TGCGCCAGCAGCCCCGGTTTTGTCTACACCTTC
15 NA TRBJ2-3 NA TRBV20-1 CSARDPTARTDTQYF TGCAGTGCTAGAGATCCCACGGCCCGCACAGATACGCAGTATTTT
16 NA TRBJ1-2 NA TRBV6-6 CASSYRTLEAFYGYTF TGTGCCAGCAGTTACCGTACGTTGGAAGCCTTCTATGGCTACACCTTC
14 few TRBJ2-1 TRBD1 TRBV12-3/TRBV12-4 CASSFRGFGNEQFF TGTGCCAGCAGTTTCAGGGGGTTTGGGAATGAGCAGTTCTTC
15 few TRBJ2-3 NA TRBV4-2 CASSQRQGDTDTQYF TGTGCCAGCAGCCAAAGGCAGGGCGACACAGATACGCAGTATTTT
13 few TRBJ2-1 NA TRBV9 CASSVALLNEQFF TGTGCCAGCAGCGTAGCTCTACTAAATGAGCAGTTCTTC
14 NA TRBJ2-7 NA TRBV24-1 CATSDNGLNYEQYF TGTGCCACCAGTGATAACGGACTGAACTACGAGCAGTACTTC
16 NA TRBJ2-7 NA TRBV19 CASSIGPLRYSYEQYF TGTGCCAGTAGTATTGGTCCGTTGCGATACTCCTACGAGCAGTACTTC
18 NA TRBJ2-1 NA TRBV4-1 CASSHKPSLATTYNEQFF TGCGCCAGCAGCCACAAACCTTCACTAGCTACTACCTACAATGAGCAGTTCTTC
15 NA TRBJ2-5 NA TRBV21-1 CASSKAWTGGETQYF TGTGCCAGCAGCAAAGCGTGGACAGGGGGAGAGACCCAGTACTTC
13 NA TRBJ2-3 NA TRBV6-4 CAGGRGPTDTQYF TGTGCCGGCGGGCGGGGACCCACAGATACGCAGTATTTT
14 NA TRBJ1-6 NA TRBV6-6 CASKDRPFNSPLHF TGTGCCAGCAAAGACAGGCCTTTTAATTCACCCCTCCACTTT
13 NA TRBJ2-7 TRBD1 TRBV29-1 CSVWDRGFYEQYF TGCAGCGTTTGGGACAGAGGATTCTACGAGCAGTACTTC
13 NA TRBJ2-4 NA TRBV6-2/TRBV6-3 CASRDTGIYIQYF TGTGCCAGCAGAGACACAGGGATATACATTCAGTACTTC
15 NA TRBJ2-1 TRBD1 TRBV18 CASSTGTGVPNEQFF TGTGCCAGCTCAACGGGGACAGGGGTGCCCAATGAGCAGTTCTTC
15 NA TRBJ1-4 TRBD1 TRBV24-1 CATSDTGTGGEKLFF TGTGCCACCAGTGACACCGGGACAGGGGGTGAAAAACTGTTTTTT
14 few TRBJ2-7 TRBD2 TRBV7-2 CASSLAGGGGEQYF TGTGCCAGCAGCTTAGCGGGGGGGGGAGGCGAGCAGTACTTC
13 NA TRBJ2-1 NA TRBV6-2/TRBV6-3 CASSYLILDEQFF TGTGCCAGCAGTTACCTGATTTTGGATGAGCAGTTCTTC